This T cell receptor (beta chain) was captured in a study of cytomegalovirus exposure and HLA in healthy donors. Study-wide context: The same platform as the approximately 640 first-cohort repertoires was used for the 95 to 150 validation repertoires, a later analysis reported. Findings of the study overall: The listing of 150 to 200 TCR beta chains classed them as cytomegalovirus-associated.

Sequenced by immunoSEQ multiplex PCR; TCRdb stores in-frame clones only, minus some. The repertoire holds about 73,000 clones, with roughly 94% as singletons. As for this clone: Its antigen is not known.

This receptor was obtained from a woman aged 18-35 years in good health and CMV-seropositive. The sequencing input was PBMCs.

This CDR3 reads CASSEGRDVDEQFF. In DNA form, the CDR3 reads TGTGCCAGCAGTGAGGGGAGGGACGTCGATGAGCAGTTCTTC. V gene TRBV6-4 combines with J gene TRBJ2-1, with 7 bases fitting TRBD2. The germline V gene encodes CDR1 MRHNA and CDR2 SNTAGT. With V trimmed by 3 bases and J by 8 bases, 7 bases remained unmatched. This CDR3 has 14 residues.